This section outlines one TCR beta chain sequence together with its context. The antigen is undetermined. Because the CDR3's place on the DNA is in doubt, the DNA is left out and the CDR3 is given as listed by TCRdb. These data come from a study of breast tumors, draining lymph nodes, adjacent tissues. Notes on the study in general: Tumor T cell lymph node origin was a supported hypothesis, not proven. Findings are consistent with lymph node origin and intratumoral expansion of most tumor T cells. Tumor and nontumor repertoires were significantly more similar in luminal-like than in basal-like breast cancer. Compared with lymph nodes, tumors were less diverse; compared with nontumor tissue, more.

The lymph nodes were axillary draining lymph nodes from breast cancer patients. Using its own MiXCR run on the multiplex PCR reads, TCRdb lists one record per CDR3 protein. The data show nearly 110,000 distinct CDR3 sequences, around 30% seen once. The sequence derives from a female donor with breast cancer. Some clones in this sample may be carry-over from other donors' samples. Sequenced material: axillary lymph node tissue.

The CDR3 region is CASSTTGREQYFGPGTQYF. This chain uses TRBV7-9 with TRBJ2-5; the tabulated D call, TRBD1, remains unverified against the DNA. CDR1 SEHNR and CDR2 FQNEAQ come from the germline V gene (reference sequence). Counting both end residues, the CDR3 totals 19 amino acids.